Listed here is a single TCR beta chain. This entry comes from a study of CD8 T cells in ankylosing spondylitis. Germline V gene sequence: CDR1 MGHRA, CDR2 YSYEKL. Trimming stripped 7 bases from V and 0 bases from J, with 19 bases between. The CDR3 is 18 amino acids. Each CDR3 protein is one row after TCRdb ran MiXCR on the 5' RACE reads. The table lists about 360,000 distinct CDR3 sequences, roughly 20% of them singletons. The sequence derives from a male donor with ankylosing spondylitis or in good health (not recorded which). This chain uses TRBV4-1 with TRBJ2-6, with D perhaps TRBD1 (6 bases). Sequenced sample: blood, either unsorted or a sorted T cell fraction (not recorded which). The CDR3 coding sequence is TGCGCCAGCACCGACCCCGACAGGACCATCTCTGGGGCCAACGTCCTGACTTTC. The encoded protein is CASTDPDRTISGANVLTF.